The source of this T cell receptor (beta chain) is a study of blood T cell repertoires in COVID-19. The V and J ends lost 4 bases and 5 bases respectively, with 12 bases between them. There are 14 residues in the CDR3. Germline-derived CDR1 and CDR2 are SGHTA and FQGNSA. Some clones are missing from TCRdb's copy, which holds only in-frame ones; the method was immunoSEQ multiplex PCR. The sample lists 150,000 or so clones, 85% to 90% occurring once. In its sample, this clone was seen a few times. The V gene is TRBV7-2, the J gene TRBJ1-3, with a possible D match to TRBD1 (5 bases). The clonotype originates from a woman aged 50 to 60 who had recovered from COVID-19. Sequencing was performed on PBMCs or T cells enriched from blood (not recorded which). For the CDR3, the DNA is TGTGCCAGCAGCTATCTTAGGGGCCGAAACACCATATATTTT. As protein: CASSYLRGRNTIYF.